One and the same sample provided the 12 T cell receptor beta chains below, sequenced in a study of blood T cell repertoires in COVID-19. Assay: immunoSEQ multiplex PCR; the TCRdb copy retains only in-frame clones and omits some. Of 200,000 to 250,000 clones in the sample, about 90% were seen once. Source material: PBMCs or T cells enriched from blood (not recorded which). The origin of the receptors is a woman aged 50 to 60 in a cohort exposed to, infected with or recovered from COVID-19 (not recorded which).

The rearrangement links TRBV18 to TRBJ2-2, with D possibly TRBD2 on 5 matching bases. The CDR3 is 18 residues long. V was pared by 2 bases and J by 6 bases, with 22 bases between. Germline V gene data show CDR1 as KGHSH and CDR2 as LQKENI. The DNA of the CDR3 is TGTGCCAGCTCACCATTTACTTCCGGTCCGGGGTCCCCCGGGGAGCTGTTTTTT. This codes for CASSPFTSGPGSPGELFF.

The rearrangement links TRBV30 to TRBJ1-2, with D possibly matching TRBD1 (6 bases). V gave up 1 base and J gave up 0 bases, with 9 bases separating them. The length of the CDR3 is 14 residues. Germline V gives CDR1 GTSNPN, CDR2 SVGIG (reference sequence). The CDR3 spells CAWSETGANYGYTF. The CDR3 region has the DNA TGTGCCTGGAGTGAGACAGGCGCTAACTATGGCTACACCTTC.

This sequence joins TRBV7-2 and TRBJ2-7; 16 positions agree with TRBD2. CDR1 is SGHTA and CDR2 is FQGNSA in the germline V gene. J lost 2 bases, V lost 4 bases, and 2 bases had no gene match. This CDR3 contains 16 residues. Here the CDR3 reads CASSSGTSGGAYEQYF. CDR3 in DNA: TGTGCCAGCAGCTCAGGGACTAGCGGGGGGGCCTACGAGCAGTACTTC.

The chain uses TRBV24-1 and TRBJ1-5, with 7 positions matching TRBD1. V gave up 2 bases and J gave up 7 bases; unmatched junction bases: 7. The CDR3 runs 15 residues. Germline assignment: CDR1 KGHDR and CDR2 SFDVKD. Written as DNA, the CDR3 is TGTGCCACCAGTGATTCGAGGGCAGGGGGGCAGCCCCAGCATTTT. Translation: CATSDSRAGGQPQHF.

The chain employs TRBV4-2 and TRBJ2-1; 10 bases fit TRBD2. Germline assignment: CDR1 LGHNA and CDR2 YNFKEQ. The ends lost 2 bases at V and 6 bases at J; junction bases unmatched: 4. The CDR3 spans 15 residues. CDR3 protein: CASSQISGGRNEQFF. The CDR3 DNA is TGTGCCAGCAGCCAAATTAGCGGGGGGCGCAATGAGCAGTTCTTC.

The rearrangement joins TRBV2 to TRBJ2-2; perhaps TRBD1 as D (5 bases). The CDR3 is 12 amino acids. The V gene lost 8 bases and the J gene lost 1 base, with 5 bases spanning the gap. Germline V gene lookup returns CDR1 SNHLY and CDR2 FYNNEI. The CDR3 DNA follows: TGTGCCAGCGGACAGAACACCGGGGAGCTGTTTTTT. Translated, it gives CASGQNTGELFF.

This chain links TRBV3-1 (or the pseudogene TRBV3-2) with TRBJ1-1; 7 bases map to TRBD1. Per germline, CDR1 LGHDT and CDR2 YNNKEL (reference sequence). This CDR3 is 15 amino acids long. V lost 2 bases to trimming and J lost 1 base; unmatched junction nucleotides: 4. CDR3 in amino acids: CASSQPRQGNTEAFF. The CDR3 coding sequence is TGTGCCAGCAGCCAACCGAGACAGGGGAACACTGAAGCTTTCTTT.

CDR3 in amino acids: CASSLPPGQGAFNYGYTF. The CDR3 nucleotides are TGTGCCAGCAGTTTGCCGCCGGGACAGGGGGCGTTCAACTATGGCTACACCTTC. The chain recombines TRBV28 with TRBJ1-2, with TRBD1 matching 12 bases. Trimming cost V 3 bases and J 2 bases; bases outside gene matches: 10. CDR1 is MDHEN and CDR2 is SYDVKM in the germline V gene. The CDR3 covers 18 residues.

The CDR3 DNA sequence: TGTGCCAGCTCACCCGACAGTGGAAACACCATATATTTT. Protein sequence: CASSPDSGNTIYF. The V and J genes are TRBV18 and TRBJ1-3, with D possibly matching TRBD1 (5 bases). Trimming removed 3 bases at V and 3 bases at J, with 6 bases between. Germline V lookup: CDR1 KGHSH, CDR2 LQKENI. The CDR3 consists of 13 residues. Based on the CDR3 plus reference TRBV18 and TRBJ1-3, the full variable domain is NAGVMQNPRHLVRRRGQEARLRCSPMKGHSHVYWYRQLPEEGLKFMVYLQKENIIDESGMPKERFSAEFPKEGPSILRIQQVVRGDSAAYFCASSPDSGNTIYFGEGSWLTVV.

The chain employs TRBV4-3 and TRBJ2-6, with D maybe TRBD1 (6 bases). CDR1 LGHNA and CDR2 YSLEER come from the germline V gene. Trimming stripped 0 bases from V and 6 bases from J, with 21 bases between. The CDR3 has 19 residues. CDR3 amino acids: CASSQEGHSLTLLANVLTF. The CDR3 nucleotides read TGCGCCAGCAGCCAAGAGGGACACAGTTTGACGCTTTTGGCCAACGTCCTGACTTTC.

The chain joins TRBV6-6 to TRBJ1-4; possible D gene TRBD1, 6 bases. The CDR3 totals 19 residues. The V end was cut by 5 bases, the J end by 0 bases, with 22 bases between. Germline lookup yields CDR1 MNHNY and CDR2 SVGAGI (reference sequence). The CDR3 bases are TGTGCCAGCAGTCGATACAGGGCGACGGCATCTGCAACTAATGAAAAACTGTTTTTT. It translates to CASSRYRATASATNEKLFF.

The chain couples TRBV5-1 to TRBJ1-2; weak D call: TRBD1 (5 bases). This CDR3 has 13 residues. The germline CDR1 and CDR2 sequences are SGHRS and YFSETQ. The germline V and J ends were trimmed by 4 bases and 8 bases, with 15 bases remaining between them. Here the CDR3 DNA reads TGCGCCAGCAGCATCGGACACTTGGACGGCTACACCTTC. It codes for CASSIGHLDGYTF.